Each of the 10 T cell receptor beta chains below was sequenced from the same sample in a study of blood T cells in healthy people across ages. The authors ran a second PCR of roughly 6 to 12 cycles using a sample-barcoded 5' primer and a J-beta primer mix. TCRdb re-derived calls from the 5' RACE reads in MiXCR, one entry per CDR3 protein. The repertoire holds fewer than 950,000 distinct CDR3 sequences, around half seen once, with about two fifths in the top ten. The source material was blood. The receptors originated from an older man in good health.

This clonotype appeared a few times. The gene calls are TRBV29-1 and TRBJ2-1; 9 bases are a match to TRBD2. Germline CDR1 SQVTM, CDR2 ANQGSEA. The CDR3 totals 15 residues. J lost 6 bases, V lost 4 bases, and 10 bases had no gene match. CDR3 DNA: TGCAGCGTTGCGCGCCTAGCGGGACTCGGCAATGAGCAGTTCTTC. Translating gives CSVARLAGLGNEQFF.

The chain couples TRBV20-1 to TRBJ2-7, with a tentative D call TRBD1 (5 bases). The germline V and J ends were trimmed by 5 bases and 4 bases, with 6 bases remaining between them. Germline CDR1 and CDR2: DFQATT and SNEGSKA (reference sequence). The CDR3 runs to 10 residues. The CDR3 DNA is TGCAGTGCTGGACAATACGAGCAGTACTTC. Encoded protein: CSAGQYEQYF.

V usage is TRBV24-1 and J usage is TRBJ1-1; D not certain. The germline V and J ends were trimmed by 3 bases and 5 bases, with 9 bases remaining between them. There are 13 residues in the CDR3. From germline, CDR1 is KGHDR and CDR2 SFDVKD. CDR3 coding DNA: TGTGCCACCAGTGATCTTAGTGGAACTGAAGCTTTCTTT. Translated: CATSDLSGTEAFF.

The V and J genes are TRBV3-1 and TRBJ2-1; D perhaps matches TRBD2 (6 bases). V was shortened by 1 base and J by 8 bases, with 15 bases between the two germline ends. Germline-derived CDR1 and CDR2 are LGHDT and YNNKEL (reference sequence). The CDR3 has 15 amino acids. The CDR3 DNA reads as TGTGCCAGCAGCCAAGTAAAGGAGGGATATGATGAGCAGTTCTTC. Translation: CASSQVKEGYDEQFF.

The V and J genes are TRBV20-1 and TRBJ2-1; TRBD2 is a possible D gene (7 bases). This CDR3 has 14 amino acids. The V gene lost 5 bases and the J gene lost 8 bases, with 19 bases spanning the gap. Germline CDR1 and CDR2: DFQATT and SNEGSKA (reference sequence). The CDR3: CSALGGASWDEQFF. CDR3 DNA sequence: TGCAGTGCTCTGGGGGGGGCGTCCTGGGATGAGCAGTTCTTC.

The chain recombines TRBV20-1 with TRBJ2-1; 8 nucleotides line up with TRBD2. Trimming at V came to 4 bases and at J to 3 bases, leaving 5 bases not matched to a gene. CDR1 and CDR2 (germline): DFQATT, SNEGSKA (reference sequence). This CDR3 spans 14 amino acids. CDR3 protein: CSAKAGVRYNEQFF. In DNA form, the CDR3 reads TGCAGTGCTAAAGCGGGAGTTCGCTACAATGAGCAGTTCTTC.

The sample holds a few counts of this clonotype. This chain's CDR3 is CSGEQGAKNIQYF. CDR3 nucleotide sequence: TGCAGTGGAGAACAGGGGGCGAAAAACATTCAGTACTTC. The J gene is TRBJ2-4, the V gene TRBV20-1; TRBD1 aligns across 9 bases. The CDR3 has 13 amino acids. Germline lookup yields CDR1 DFQATT and CDR2 SNEGSKA (reference sequence). The junction had 5 bases not matched to a gene; V was cut back by 7 bases and J by 4 bases.

At least ten counts were recorded for this clonotype. The V call is TRBV5-6, the J call TRBJ1-5; D unresolved. Germline-derived CDR1 and CDR2 are SGHDT and YYEEEE. The CDR3 is 15 residues long. The V end lost 1 base, the J end lost 0 bases, and 8 bases lay between the germline ends. CDR3 in DNA: TGTGCCAGCAGCTTGCAGCCTTATAGCAATCAGCCCCAGCATTTT. Protein product: CASSLQPYSNQPQHF.

This clonotype was seen a handful of times. The CDR3 nucleotides are TGTGCCAGCAGAAACCTATACAATGGGCAGGGTTCTTCTGGAAACACCATATATTTT. This codes for CASRNLYNGQGSSGNTIYF. The chain is built from TRBV12-3 or TRBV12-4 and TRBJ1-3, with D perhaps TRBD1 (5 bases). The length of the CDR3 is 19 residues. V shed 6 bases and J shed 1 base, with 25 bases lying between them.

The J gene is TRBJ2-7, the V gene TRBV6-2 or TRBV6-3; 8 bases match TRBD2. The CDR3 runs 14 residues. Germline CDR1 and CDR2: MNHEY and SVGEGT. V shed 10 bases and J 0 bases; nucleotides not matched to a gene: 8. The CDR3 loop is CATRASGSSYEQYF. For the CDR3, the DNA is TGTGCCACAAGAGCGAGCGGGAGCTCCTACGAGCAGTACTTC.